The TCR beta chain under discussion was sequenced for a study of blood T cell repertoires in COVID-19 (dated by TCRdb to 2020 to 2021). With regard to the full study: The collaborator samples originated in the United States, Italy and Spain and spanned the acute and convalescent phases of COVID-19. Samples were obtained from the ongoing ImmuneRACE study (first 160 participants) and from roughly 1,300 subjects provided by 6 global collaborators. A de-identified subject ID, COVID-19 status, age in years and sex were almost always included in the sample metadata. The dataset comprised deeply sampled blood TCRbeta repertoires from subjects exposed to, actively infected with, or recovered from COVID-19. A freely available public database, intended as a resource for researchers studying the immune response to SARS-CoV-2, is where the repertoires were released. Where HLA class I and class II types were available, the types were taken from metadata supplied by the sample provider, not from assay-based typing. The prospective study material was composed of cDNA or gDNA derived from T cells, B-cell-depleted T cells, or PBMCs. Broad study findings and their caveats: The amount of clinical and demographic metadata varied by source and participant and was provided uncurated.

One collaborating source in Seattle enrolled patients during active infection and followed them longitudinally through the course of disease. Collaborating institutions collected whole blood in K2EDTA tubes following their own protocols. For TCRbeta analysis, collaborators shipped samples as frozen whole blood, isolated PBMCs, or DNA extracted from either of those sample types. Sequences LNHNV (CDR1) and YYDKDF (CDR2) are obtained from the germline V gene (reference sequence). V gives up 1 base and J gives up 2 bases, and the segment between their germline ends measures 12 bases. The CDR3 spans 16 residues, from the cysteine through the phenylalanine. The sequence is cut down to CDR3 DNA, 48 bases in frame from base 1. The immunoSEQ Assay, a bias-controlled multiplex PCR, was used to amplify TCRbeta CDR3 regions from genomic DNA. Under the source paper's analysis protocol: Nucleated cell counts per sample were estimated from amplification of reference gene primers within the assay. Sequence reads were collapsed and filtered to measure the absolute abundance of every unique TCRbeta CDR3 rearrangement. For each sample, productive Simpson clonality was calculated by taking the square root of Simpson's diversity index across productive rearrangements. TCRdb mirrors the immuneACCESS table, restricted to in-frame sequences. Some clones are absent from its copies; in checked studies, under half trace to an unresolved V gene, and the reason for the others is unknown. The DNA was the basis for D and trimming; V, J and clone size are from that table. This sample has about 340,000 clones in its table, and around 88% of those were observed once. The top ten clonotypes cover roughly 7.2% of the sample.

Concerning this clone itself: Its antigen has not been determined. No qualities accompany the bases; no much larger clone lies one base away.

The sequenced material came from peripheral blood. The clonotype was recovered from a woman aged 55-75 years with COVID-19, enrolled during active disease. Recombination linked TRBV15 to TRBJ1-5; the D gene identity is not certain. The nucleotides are TGTGCCACCAGCAGAGGAGCAAATCGCGGCAATCAGCCCCAGCATTTT. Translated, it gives CATSRGANRGNQPQHF.